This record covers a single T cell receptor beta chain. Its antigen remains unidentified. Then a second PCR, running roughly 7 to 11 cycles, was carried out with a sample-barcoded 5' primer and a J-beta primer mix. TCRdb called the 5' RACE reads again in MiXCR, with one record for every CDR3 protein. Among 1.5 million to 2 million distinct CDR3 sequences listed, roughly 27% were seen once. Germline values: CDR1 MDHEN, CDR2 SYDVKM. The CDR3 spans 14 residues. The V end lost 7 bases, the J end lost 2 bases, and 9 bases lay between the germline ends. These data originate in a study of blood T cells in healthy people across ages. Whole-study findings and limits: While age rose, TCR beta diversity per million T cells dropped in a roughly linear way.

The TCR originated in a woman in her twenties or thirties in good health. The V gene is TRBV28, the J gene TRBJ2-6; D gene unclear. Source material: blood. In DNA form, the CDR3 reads TGTGCCAGCAACGTGGGCGCTGGGGCCAACGTCCTGACTTTC. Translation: CASNVGAGANVLTF.